This T cell receptor beta chain appears in the sequencing data of a study of identical twins. Findings of the study overall: Interpretation of the results relied on cross-sectional statistical analysis and not on following the same donors. Sequences that were beta out-of-frame showed weaker excess twin sharing.

Points on this clonotype: What it binds is not known. A much larger clone is a single base away; this may be a read error.

TCRdb reprocessed the 5' RACE reads with MiXCR, giving one entry per CDR3 protein. Of some 1,600,000 distinct CDR3 sequences listed, less than 40% are singletons. Germline V CDR1 and CDR2: MNHEY, SMNVEV (reference sequence). The CDR3 is 16 residues long. V was clipped by 3 bases and J by 4 bases; unmatched bases: 11. Sequences were obtained from cord blood. This chain uses TRBV27 with TRBJ2-7, with TRBD2 matching 8 bases. This clonotype was sampled from a newborn girl in good health. The CDR3 loop is CASSLRRTSRWYEQYF. CDR3 sequence (DNA): TGTGCCAGCAGTTTGCGCCGGACTAGCAGGTGGTACGAGCAGTACTTC.